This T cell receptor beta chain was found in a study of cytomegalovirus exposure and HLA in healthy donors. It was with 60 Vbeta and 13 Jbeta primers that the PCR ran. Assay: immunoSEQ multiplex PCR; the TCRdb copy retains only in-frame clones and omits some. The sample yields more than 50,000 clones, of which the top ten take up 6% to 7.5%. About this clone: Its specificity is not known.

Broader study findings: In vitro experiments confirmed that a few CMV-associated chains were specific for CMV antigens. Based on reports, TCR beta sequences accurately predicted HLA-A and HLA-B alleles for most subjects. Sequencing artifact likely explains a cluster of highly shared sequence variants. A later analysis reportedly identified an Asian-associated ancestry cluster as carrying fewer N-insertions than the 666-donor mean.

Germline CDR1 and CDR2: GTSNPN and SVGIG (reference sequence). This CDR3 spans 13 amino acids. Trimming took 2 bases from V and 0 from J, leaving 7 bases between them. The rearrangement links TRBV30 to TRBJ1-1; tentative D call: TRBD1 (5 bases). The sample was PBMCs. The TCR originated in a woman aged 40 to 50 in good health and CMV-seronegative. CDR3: CAWSPGVNTEAFF. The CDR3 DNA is TGTGCCTGGAGTCCGGGGGTGAACACTGAAGCTTTCTTT.